The entry below gives a single T cell receptor (beta chain) sequence along with its context. Its antigen is not identified. Some clones are missing from TCRdb's copy, which holds only in-frame ones; the method was immunoSEQ multiplex PCR. Among approximately 140,000 clones listed, under 95% were seen once. This record belongs to a study of T cell responses to AZD1222 COVID-19 vaccine. Across the whole study: Doses given second, at about 4 or about 12 weeks, were pooled.

Study observations and caveats: Rises in breadth and depth of Spike-specific TCRs came after two AZD1222 doses. Females made up more of the donors, who were largely white British, and clonal diversity may have come out too low. Every sample of the repertoires postdated the peak T cell response.

Germline CDR1 is MDHEN and CDR2 is SYDVKM. V was shortened by 6 bases and J by 10 bases, with 18 bases between the two germline ends. The CDR3 extends over 13 amino acids. The clonotype originates from an adult in good health. The source material was peripheral blood, sampled on day 0 of AZD1222 vaccination. The chain couples TRBV28 to TRBJ2-5, with D possibly being TRBD1 (6 bases). CDR3 in amino acids: CASSLQRTVIQYF. CDR3 sequence (DNA): TGTGCCAGCAGCCTCCAGAGGACAGTTATCCAGTACTTC.